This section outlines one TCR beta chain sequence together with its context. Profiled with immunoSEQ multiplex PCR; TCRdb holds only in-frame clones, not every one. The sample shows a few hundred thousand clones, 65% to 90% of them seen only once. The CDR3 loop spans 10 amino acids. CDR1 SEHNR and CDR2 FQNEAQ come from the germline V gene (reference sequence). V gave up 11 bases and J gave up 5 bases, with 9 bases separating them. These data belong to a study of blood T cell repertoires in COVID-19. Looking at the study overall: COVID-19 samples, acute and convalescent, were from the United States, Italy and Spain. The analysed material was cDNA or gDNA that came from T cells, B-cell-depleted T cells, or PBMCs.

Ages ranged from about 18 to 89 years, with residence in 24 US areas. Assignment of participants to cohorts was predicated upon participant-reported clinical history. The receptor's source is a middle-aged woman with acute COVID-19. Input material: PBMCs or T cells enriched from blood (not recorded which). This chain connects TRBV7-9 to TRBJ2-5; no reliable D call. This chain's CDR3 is CAAGFETQYF. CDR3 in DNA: TGTGCCGCAGGCTTTGAGACCCAGTACTTC. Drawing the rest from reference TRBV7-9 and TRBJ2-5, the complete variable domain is DTGVSQNPRHKITKRGQNVTFRCDPISEHNRLYWYRQTLGQGPEFLTYFQNEAQLEKSRLLSDRFSAERPKGSFSTLEIQRTEQGDSAMYLCAAGFETQYFGPGTRLLVL.